Here is one T cell receptor (beta chain) with its context. Its antigen is undetermined. CDR1 DFQATT and CDR2 SNEGSKA come from the germline V gene (reference sequence). The CDR3 is 14 amino acids. After removal of 6 bases from V and 4 bases from J, the junction contained 11 bases not matched to a gene. Sequenced patients had shown CD8+CD57+ cell expansion by flow cytometry. The enrolled patients all had severe acquired aplastic anemia. The data originate from a study of CD8+CD57+ T cells in acquired aplastic anemia. General study findings and limits: Patients and controls had in common some 30 CD8+ CDR3 sequences.

TCR beta VDJ and CDR3 profiles were obtained from a genomic DNA template. TCRdb re-called the reads through MiXCR, storing one row per CDR3 protein. The sample has roughly 250,000 distinct CDR3 sequences, around 45% seen once. J is TRBJ1-2 and V is TRBV20-1; 7 bases line up with TRBD1. This sequence was found in a human donor with aplastic anemia. Sequenced sample: sorted CD4+, CD8+, or CD8+CD57+ T cells (not recorded which) from PBMCs. The CDR3 loop reads CSALSTGQIYGYTF. Written as DNA, the CDR3 is TGCAGTGCCCTTTCTACGGGACAGATCTATGGCTACACCTTC.